This T cell receptor beta chain was captured by sequencing in a study of blood T cell repertoires in COVID-19. Study as a whole: Sites across the United States, Italy and Spain contributed samples from acute and convalescent COVID-19. The analysed material was cDNA or gDNA that came from T cells, B-cell-depleted T cells, or PBMCs.

Original data processing: How many nucleated cells were present was estimated from reference gene primer amplification. Using immunoSEQ multiplex PCR, the repertoire was profiled, and TCRdb retains in-frame clones only, with some absent. Clone size and V and J calls were adopted from that table, with D and trimming inferred from the DNA. This table holds 80,000 to 100,000 clones, roughly 87% found once. The V segment lost 4 bases and the J segment 1 base; nucleotides outside the gene matches: 2. There are 14 residues in the CDR3. In germline, CDR1 is SQVTM, CDR2 ANQGSEA. The sequence was obtained from a man aged 70 or older with acute or convalescent COVID-19. Sample: peripheral blood. The gene calls are TRBV29-1 and TRBJ2-5; TRBD2 matches 11 bases. CDR3 bases: TGCAGCGTTGTAACTAGCGGGGGCCAAGAGACCCAGTACTTC. It yields the protein CSVVTSGGQETQYF.